The text below deals with one TCR beta chain. Its matching antigen is unknown. The sample is drawn from a study of T cell responses to AZD1222 COVID-19 vaccine. The wider study: Recipients boosted at about 4 weeks or about 12 weeks are pooled.

Study-wide results and limits: There were vaccine-associated CD4 TCRs across spike, dominant at 160-218 and 743-854.

The CDR3 runs 14 residues. CDR1 and CDR2 from the germline V gene are ENHRY and SYGVKD. V gave up 0 bases and J gave up 4 bases, with 9 bases separating them. Assay: immunoSEQ multiplex PCR; the TCRdb copy retains only in-frame clones and omits some. Here the sample spans 100,000 or so clones, 86% being singletons. The input for sequencing was peripheral blood, taken on day 0 of AZD1222 vaccination. This receptor was identified in an adult in good health. The V gene is TRBV10-3, the J gene TRBJ1-1, with D perhaps TRBD1 (5 bases). This CDR3 reads CAISESLGLTEAFF. For the CDR3, the DNA is TGTGCCATCAGTGAGTCTCTGGGGCTCACTGAAGCTTTCTTT.